The rows below give T cell receptor beta chains drawn from one sample of a study of T cell repertoires in cytomegalovirus infection. Each CDR3 protein is one row after TCRdb ran MiXCR on the reads. The table has about 470,000 distinct CDR3 sequences, about 39% seen once. Antigens of these TCRs are unknown. The sequences come from cultured PBMCs, collected from culture after CMV antigen stimulation. Every receptor here comes from a human donor in good health (CMV status not recorded). Some clones in this sample may be carry-over from other donors' samples. CDR3s include the opening cysteine and the closing phenylalanine or tryptophan. D genes are given only for firm matches. Only part of the rows carry a size: once, few, many, or a class if the clone is expanded.

v_gene	j_gene	abundance	d_gene	len	CDR3aa	CDR3nt
TRBV7-6	TRBJ1-4	few	NA	14	CASSSSASSEKLFF	TGTGCCAGCAGCTCTTCTGCCTCCTCGGAAAAACTGTTTTTT
TRBV7-2	TRBJ1-3	NA	NA	15	CASSLYGIAGNTIYF	TGTGCCAGCAGCCTCTACGGGATAGCTGGAAACACCATATATTTT
TRBV7-9	TRBJ2-1	NA	TRBD2	18	CASSPELAGKARGNEQFF	TGTGCCAGCAGCCCCGAACTAGCGGGGAAAGCTCGAGGGAATGAGCAGTTCTTC
TRBV5-4	TRBJ2-2	NA	TRBD1	16	CASSPDRGRNTGELFF	TGTGCCAGCAGCCCGGACAGGGGGCGCAACACCGGGGAGCTGTTTTTT
TRBV20-1	TRBJ1-5	NA	NA	16	CSARDRGYTSNQPQHF	TGCAGTGCTAGAGATCGGGGGTATACTAGCAATCAGCCCCAGCATTTT
TRBV9	TRBJ2-3	NA	NA	13	CASSVYATDTQYF	TGTGCCAGCAGCGTATACGCGACAGATACGCAGTATTTT
TRBV6-6	TRBJ2-1	NA	NA	17	CASSYPPSRSSYNEQFF	TGTGCCAGCAGTTATCCCCCCTCGCGGAGCTCCTACAATGAGCAGTTCTTC
TRBV12-3/TRBV12-4	TRBJ2-1	NA	NA	11	CASQRYNEQFF	TGTGCCAGTCAGAGGTACAATGAGCAGTTCTTC
TRBV7-2	TRBJ2-1	many	TRBD2	15	CASRRGLAGDNEQFF	TGTGCCAGCAGACGAGGACTAGCGGGAGACAATGAGCAGTTCTTC
TRBV12-3/TRBV12-4	TRBJ1-4	NA	NA	15	CASSLLGLGSEKLFF	TGTGCCAGCAGCCTCCTGGGATTAGGGAGTGAAAAACTGTTTTTT
TRBV6-5	TRBJ2-1	few	TRBD2	16	CASSSPGTSGNNEQFF	TGTGCCAGCAGTTCCCCCGGGACTAGCGGGAACAATGAGCAGTTCTTC
TRBV20-1	TRBJ2-5	once	TRBD1	14	CSALRGLGQETQYF	TGCAGTGCTTTAAGGGGGCTAGGTCAAGAGACCCAGTACTTC
TRBV7-8	TRBJ2-7	few	NA	16	CASSKGPTVVVDEQYF	TGTGCCAGCAGCAAGGGCCCAACAGTCGTGGTCGACGAGCAGTACTTC
TRBV7-2	TRBJ2-7	many	TRBD2	14	CASSFGGSIDEQYF	TGTGCCAGCAGCTTTGGCGGGAGTATCGACGAGCAGTACTTC